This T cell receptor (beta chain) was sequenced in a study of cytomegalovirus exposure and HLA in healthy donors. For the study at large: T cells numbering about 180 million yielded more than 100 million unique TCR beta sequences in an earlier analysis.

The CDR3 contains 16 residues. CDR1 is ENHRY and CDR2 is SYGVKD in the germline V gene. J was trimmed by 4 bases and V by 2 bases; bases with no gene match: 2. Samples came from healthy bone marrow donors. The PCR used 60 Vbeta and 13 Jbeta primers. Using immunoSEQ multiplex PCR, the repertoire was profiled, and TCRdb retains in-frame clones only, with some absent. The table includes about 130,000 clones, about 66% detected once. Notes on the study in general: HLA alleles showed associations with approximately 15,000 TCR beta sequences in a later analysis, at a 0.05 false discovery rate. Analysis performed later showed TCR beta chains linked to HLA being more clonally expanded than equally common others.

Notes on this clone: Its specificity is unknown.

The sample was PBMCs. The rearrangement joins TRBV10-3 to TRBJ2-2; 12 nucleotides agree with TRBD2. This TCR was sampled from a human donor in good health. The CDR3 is CAISEASGRVTGELFF. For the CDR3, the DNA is TGTGCCATCAGTGAGGCTAGCGGGAGGGTCACCGGGGAGCTGTTTTTT.